This T cell receptor beta chain derives from a study of T cell repertoires in cytomegalovirus infection. V was trimmed by 1 base and J by 5 bases, leaving 14 bases between them. Germline loops: CDR1 SGHAT, CDR2 FQNNGV. The CDR3 runs to 16 residues. TCRdb reanalysed the reads using MiXCR and keeps one entry per CDR3 protein. The sample contains approximately 1,000,000 distinct CDR3 sequences, approximately 31% of which appear only once. This clonotype was seen ten or more times. What it binds is unknown. This clonotype originated in a human donor in good health (CMV status not recorded). Some clones in this sample may be carry-over from other donors' samples. Sequenced here: cultured CD8+ T cells from PBMCs, sampled from culture after CMV antigen stimulation. The V and J genes are TRBV11-2 and TRBJ2-2, with D maybe TRBD1 (6 bases). The CDR3 sequence: CASSLGWTVPTGELFF. CDR3 in DNA: TGTGCCAGCAGCTTAGGTTGGACAGTTCCGACCGGGGAGCTGTTTTTT.